This TCR beta chain was recovered during a study of blood T cell repertoires in COVID-19 (dated by TCRdb to the early 2020s). Background on the whole study: Collaborator samples came from the United States, Italy and Spain and covered acute and convalescent phases of COVID-19. The prospective study material was composed of cDNA or gDNA derived from T cells, B-cell-depleted T cells, or PBMCs. The dataset comprised deeply sampled blood TCRbeta repertoires from subjects exposed to, actively infected with, or recovered from COVID-19. The repertoires were released in a freely available public database meant as a resource for research on the immune response to SARS-CoV-2. The samples were drawn from two sources: the first 160 participants of the ongoing ImmuneRACE study, and 1,000 to 1,500 subjects contributed by 6 global collaborators. The sample metadata nearly always contained a de-identified subject ID, COVID-19 status, age in years and sex. Where HLA class I and class II types were available, the types were taken from metadata supplied by the sample provider, not from assay-based typing.

Comment on this clone: It lacks a known antigen. No base quality values were provided; no much bigger clone lies one nucleotide off.

Each collaborating institution followed its own protocols to collect whole blood in K2EDTA tubes. Collaborator samples were shipped for TCRbeta analysis as frozen whole blood, isolated PBMCs, or DNA extracted from either sample type. The germline V gene sets CDR1 to SGHAT and CDR2 to FQNNGV. Reading from cysteine to phenylalanine, the CDR3 counts 16 amino acids. The only DNA kept is the CDR3, 48 bases in frame from the first base. The germline ends are 17 bases apart after V is trimmed by 2 bases and J by 6 bases. TCRbeta CDR3 regions were amplified from genomic DNA by means of the immunoSEQ Assay, a bias-controlled multiplex PCR. The original methods were these. The number of nucleated cells in each sample was estimated by amplification of reference gene primers within the assay. To quantify the absolute abundance of each unique TCRbeta CDR3 rearrangement, sequence reads were collapsed and filtered. For each sample, productive Simpson clonality was calculated by taking the square root of Simpson's diversity index across productive rearrangements. TCRdb re-hosts the immuneACCESS table, in-frame sequences only. Its copies lack some clones; in the studies checked, an unresolved V gene accounts for under half of them, and the cause for the rest is not known. V and J calls plus clone size are reproduced from that table; the DNA served to infer D and trimming. Present in this sample are around 180,000 clones, approximately 74% of which were seen just once. The ten most abundant clones make up 2.5% to 3.5% of the sample.

Broad study findings and their caveats: Clinical and demographic metadata were provided uncurated, with the amount varying by source and participant.

The receptor chain draws on TRBV11-2 and TRBJ1-3; no D gene is confidently identified. The specimen was peripheral blood. The TCR originated in a woman aged 80 or over with acute or convalescent COVID-19. The CDR3 sequence is CASSLILVPGVNTIYF. In nucleotide form, the sequence is TGTGCCAGCAGCTTAATTTTGGTGCCGGGAGTAAACACCATATATTTT. Here the CDR3 is joined to the reference TRBV11-2 and TRBJ1-3 genes, and the full variable domain is: EAGVAQSPRYKIIEKRQSVAFWCNPISGHATLYWYQQILGQGPKLLIQFQNNGVVDDSQLPKDRFSAERLKGVDSTLKIQPAKLEDSAVYLCASSLILVPGVNTIYFGEGSWLTVV.